Presented here are 17 T cell receptor beta chains from one specimen sequenced in a study of blood T cell repertoires in COVID-19. Method: immunoSEQ multiplex PCR; TCRdb's copy keeps in-frame clones and lacks some. The profile shows around 140,000 clones, 70% to 80% of them singletons. Sequencing input: peripheral blood. These receptors originate from a woman of 80 years or more with active or convalescent COVID-19.

This chain joins TRBV5-1 and TRBJ2-5; 13 positions agree with TRBD2. The CDR3 loop spans 15 amino acids. The germline V gene has CDR1 SGHRS and CDR2 YFSETQ. V lost 3 bases to trimming and J lost 5 bases; unmatched junction nucleotides: 4. The DNA for the CDR3 is TGCGCCAGCAGCTCGACTAGCGGGGGGCGGGAGACCCAGTACTTC. It yields the protein CASSSTSGGRETQYF.

The chain employs TRBV7-3 and TRBJ2-1, with 9 nucleotides matching TRBD1. The CDR3 runs to 16 residues. Trimming cost V 6 bases and J 5 bases; bases outside gene matches: 11. Per germline, CDR1 SGHTA and CDR2 FQGTGA. The CDR3 region has the DNA TGTGCCAGCAGAAAGACCGGGACAGGGTCGAACAATGAGCAGTTCTTC. Residues: CASRKTGTGSNNEQFF.

The chain uses TRBV5-8 and TRBJ1-1; 7 nucleotides line up with TRBD1. This CDR3 has 14 residues. V was clipped by 4 bases and J by 4 bases; unmatched bases: 7. Per germline, CDR1 SGHTS and CDR2 YDEGEE. CDR3 DNA: TGTGCCAGCAGCAGAGGGACAGAGCTCACTGAAGCTTTCTTT. Encoded protein: CASSRGTELTEAFF.

V and J are TRBV2 and TRBJ1-1; D uncertain. The germline V and J ends were trimmed by 10 bases and 6 bases, with 21 bases remaining between them. The germline gives CDR1 SNHLY, CDR2 FYNNEI. The CDR3 totals 14 residues. The CDR3 DNA reads as TGTGCCATCCTCCCCCATGGCCAGGAAGCTGAAGCTTTCTTT. Its translation: CAILPHGQEAEAFF. Looking up the rest from reference TRBV2 and TRBJ1-1 gives the full variable domain: EPEVTQTPSHQVTQMGQEVILRCVPISNHLYFYWYRQILGQKVEFLVSFYNNEISEKSEIFDDQFSVERPDGSNFTLKIRSTKLEDSAMYFCAILPHGQEAEAFFGQGTRLTVV.

This chain links TRBV5-8 with TRBJ2-7; the D call may be TRBD1 or TRBD2 (5 bases each). Between the trimmed V and J ends, which lost 7 bases and 0 bases, there was a span of 20 bases. The CDR3 spans 16 residues. Germline lookup yields CDR1 SGHTS and CDR2 YDEGEE. CDR3 amino acids: CASPLGVLGPSYEQYF. CDR3 bases: TGTGCCAGCCCCTTGGGAGTTTTGGGGCCCTCCTACGAGCAGTACTTC.

The CDR3 protein is CASSPPGQGAKAFF. The CDR3 DNA is TGCGCCAGCAGCCCGCCGGGACAGGGGGCGAAGGCTTTCTTT. The chain couples TRBV5-1 to TRBJ1-1; 12 bases align to TRBD1. The CDR3 sequence is 14 residues long. From germline, CDR1 is SGHRS and CDR2 YFSETQ. After removal of 4 bases from V and 11 bases from J, the junction contained 9 bases not matched to a gene.

The V gene is TRBV29-1, the J gene TRBJ2-2; TRBD1 matches at 10 bases. In germline, CDR1 is SQVTM, CDR2 ANQGSEA. Trimming took 6 bases from V and 4 from J; bases not matched to a gene: 5. The CDR3 is made up of 14 amino acids. CDR3 in amino acids: CSVRGQGGTGELFF. DNA for the CDR3: TGCAGCGTACGAGGACAGGGGGGCACCGGGGAGCTGTTTTTT.

The genes are TRBV4-1 and TRBJ2-7, with no clear D. This CDR3 region has 15 residues. Germline lookup yields CDR1 MGHRA and CDR2 YSYEKL. With 2 bases removed from V and 3 bases from J, the gap between germline ends came to 14 bases. CDR3 loop: CASSQWVGVGYEQYF. Written as DNA, the CDR3 is TGCGCCAGCAGCCAATGGGTCGGAGTGGGCTACGAGCAGTACTTC.

The DNA of the CDR3 is TGTGCCAGCAGCTACCCCCGAGGGACAGGGAACACTGAAGCTTTCTTT. It is translated as CASSYPRGTGNTEAFF. V gene TRBV21-1 combines with J gene TRBJ1-1; no DNA check was done on the table's D call, TRBD1. TRBV21-1 is given as a pseudogene. The CDR3 is made up of 16 amino acids.

This chain joins TRBV11-2 and TRBJ2-3; D is perhaps TRBD2 (6 bases). Germline V gene sequence: CDR1 SGHAT, CDR2 FQNNGV. This CDR3 has 15 amino acids. V was trimmed by 2 bases and J by 4 bases, leaving 13 bases between them. CDR3: CASSLPSVRADTQYF. The DNA of the CDR3 is TGTGCCAGCAGCTTACCTAGCGTAAGGGCAGATACGCAGTATTTT. Filled out from reference TRBV11-2 and TRBJ2-3, the complete variable domain reads EAGVAQSPRYKIIEKRQSVAFWCNPISGHATLYWYQQILGQGPKLLIQFQNNGVVDDSQLPKDRFSAERLKGVDSTLKIQPAKLEDSAVYLCASSLPSVRADTQYFGPGTRLTVL.

This chain joins TRBV15 and TRBJ2-5, with D possibly being TRBD2 (7 bases). From germline, CDR1 is LNHNV and CDR2 YYDKDF (reference sequence). There are 14 residues in the CDR3. The germline V and J ends were trimmed by 3 bases and 3 bases, with 11 bases remaining between them. CDR3 sequence (DNA): TGTGCCACCAGCAGGGGGAGGGGGGAAGAGACCCAGTACTTC. This translates into CATSRGRGEETQYF.

The genes are TRBV2 and TRBJ2-7, with D possibly matching TRBD1 (5 bases). CDR1 SNHLY and CDR2 FYNNEI come from the germline V gene. There are 11 residues in the CDR3. Between the trimmed V and J ends, which lost 3 bases and 12 bases, there was a span of 12 bases. The CDR3 sequence is CASSDSDTRYF. The CDR3 DNA reads as TGTGCCAGCAGTGACTCGGACACCCGGTACTTC.

V gene TRBV7-2 combines with J gene TRBJ1-5, with a possible D match to TRBD1 (6 bases). CDR1 and CDR2 (germline): SGHTA, FQGNSA. The V and J ends lost 5 bases and 2 bases respectively, with 13 bases between them. The CDR3 runs to 15 residues. CDR3 sequence: CASSPQGWGNQPQHF. For the CDR3, the DNA is TGTGCCAGCAGCCCACAGGGTTGGGGCAATCAGCCCCAGCATTTT. The entire variable domain, with the rest obtained from reference TRBV7-2 and TRBJ1-5, is as follows: GAGVSQSPSNKVTEKGKDVELRCDPISGHTALYWYRQSLGQGLEFLIYFQGNSAPDKSGLPSDRFSAERTGGSVSTLTIQRTQQEDSAVYLCASSPQGWGNQPQHFGDGTRLSIL.

This chain connects TRBV27 to TRBJ2-3, with 7 bases lining up with TRBD2. This CDR3 has 14 amino acids. Germline CDR1 and CDR2: MNHEY and SMNVEV (reference sequence). With V trimmed by 2 bases and J by 8 bases, 7 bases remained unmatched. The CDR3 nucleotides read TGTGCCAGCAGTTTAGGACTAGGCGAGGGTACGCAGTATTTT. This sequence encodes CASSLGLGEGTQYF.

V is TRBV7-2 and J is TRBJ2-3; a possible D gene is TRBD1 (5 bases). Germline CDR1 is SGHTA and CDR2 is FQGNSA. Trimming took off 8 bases at V and 4 bases at J, with 16 bases between the two ends. There are 14 residues in the CDR3. This CDR3 reads CASGSGQTADTQYF. CDR3 coding DNA: TGTGCCAGCGGATCCGGCCAGACAGCAGATACGCAGTATTTT. Based on the CDR3 plus reference TRBV7-2 and TRBJ2-3, the full variable domain is GAGVSQSPSNKVTEKGKDVELRCDPISGHTALYWYRQSLGQGLEFLIYFQGNSAPDKSGLPSDRFSAERTGGSVSTLTIQRTQQEDSAVYLCASGSGQTADTQYFGPGTRLTVL.

In this sample, this clone turned up a few times. The chain links TRBV3-1 (or the pseudogene TRBV3-2) to TRBJ1-6; possibly TRBD1 for D (5 bases). The CDR3 totals 15 residues. The germline CDR1 and CDR2 sequences are LGHDT and YNNKEL (reference sequence). The V end lost 3 bases, the J end lost 5 bases, and 11 bases lay between the germline ends. This chain's CDR3 is CASSHQGVDNSPLHF. CDR3 in DNA: TGTGCCAGCAGCCACCAGGGTGTTGATAATTCACCCCTCCACTTT.

This rearrangement joins TRBV5-1 to TRBJ2-2; TRBD2 agrees at 10 bases. The CDR3 spans 16 residues. The V gene's germline CDR1 is SGHRS and CDR2 YFSETQ. V lost 4 bases, J lost 0 bases, and 3 bases stayed unmatched. CDR3 coding DNA: TGCGCCAGCAGCATAACTAGCGGGGCGAACACCGGGGAGCTGTTTTTT. Encoded protein: CASSITSGANTGELFF.